One sample yielded the 25 T cell receptor beta chains listed below, sequenced in a study of blood T cell repertoires in COVID-19. Produced via immunoSEQ multiplex PCR; TCRdb's table is partial and in-frame only. The sample holds approximately 54,000 clones, roughly 86% seen once. The sequenced material came from peripheral blood. Receptors originate from a human donor in a cohort sampled during active COVID-19.

The chain combines TRBV7-2 with TRBJ1-6; 9 bases are shared with TRBD1. The germline V gene encodes CDR1 SGHTA and CDR2 FQGNSA. The CDR3 spans 15 residues. V lost 4 bases to trimming and J lost 9 bases; unmatched junction nucleotides: 7. The DNA of the CDR3 is TGTGCCAGCAGCTCCGCTGGGACAGGGTCTTCACCCCTCCACTTT. Amino acid sequence: CASSSAGTGSSPLHF.

CDR3 protein: CASTGRRGRIYQETQYF. CDR3 in DNA: TGTGCCAGCACCGGGAGGCGGGGGCGAATTTACCAAGAGACCCAGTACTTC. The rearrangement uses TRBV7-2 and TRBJ2-5, with D tentatively TRBD2 (7 bases). The CDR3 consists of 17 residues. Germline assignment: CDR1 SGHTA and CDR2 FQGNSA. V lost 7 bases and J 0 bases, leaving 21 bases between the germline ends.

This rearrangement joins TRBV9 to TRBJ2-3; TRBD2 matches at 9 bases. Trimming took 4 bases from V and 2 from J; bases not matched to a gene: 8. The V gene's germline CDR1 is SGDLS and CDR2 YYNGEE. The CDR3 has 16 residues. CDR3 DNA: TGTGCCAGCAGCCCAAGACTAGCGGTGTTCACAGATACGCAGTATTTT. As protein: CASSPRLAVFTDTQYF.

This chain joins TRBV6-6 and TRBJ1-6; TRBD1 is a possible D gene (5 bases). Between the trimmed V and J ends, which lost 0 bases and 9 bases, there was a span of 12 bases. In germline, CDR1 is MNHNY, CDR2 SVGAGI (reference sequence). The length of the CDR3 is 15 residues. CDR3 in amino acids: CASSYSRQGGSPLHF. As DNA, the CDR3 is TGTGCCAGCAGTTACTCGAGGCAGGGTGGTTCACCCCTCCACTTT.

The chain recombines TRBV29-1 with TRBJ1-1, with TRBD1 matching 8 bases. V shed 2 bases, J shed 4 bases, and the junction held 6 bases outside the gene matches. The CDR3 contains 14 residues. Looked up from germline, CDR1 is SQVTM and CDR2 is ANQGSEA. The CDR3 coding sequence is TGCAGCGTTGAACCCGGACAGGGAGGCACTGAAGCTTTCTTT. Protein sequence: CSVEPGQGGTEAFF.

The chain is built from TRBV18 and TRBJ1-5; 9 bases align to TRBD1. In germline, CDR1 is KGHSH, CDR2 LQKENI. The CDR3 consists of 15 residues. Losses at the gene ends were 3 bases for V and 0 bases for J; bases not matched to a gene: 0. The CDR3 DNA follows: TGTGCCAGCTCACCGGGACAGGGTAGCAATCAGCCCCAGCATTTT. Its protein product is CASSPGQGSNQPQHF.

V usage is TRBV5-5 and J usage is TRBJ1-1; TRBD1 matches 7 bases. CDR3 length: 16 amino acids. V lost 0 bases and J lost 4; bases outside the gene matches: 9. The germline CDR1 and CDR2 sequences are SGHKS and YYEKEE (reference sequence). Here the CDR3 reads CASSLEYSGGGTEAFF. The CDR3 DNA follows: TGTGCCAGCAGCTTGGAGTATTCAGGGGGAGGCACTGAAGCTTTCTTT.

The chain joins TRBV10-3 to TRBJ2-7, with 10 positions matching TRBD2. Germline lookup yields CDR1 ENHRY and CDR2 SYGVKD. The CDR3 runs 15 residues. Trimming took 2 bases from V and 6 from J; bases not matched to a gene: 7. The CDR3 region is CAISERLAGEGEQYF. The CDR3 nucleotides are TGTGCCATCAGTGAGCGGCTAGCGGGAGAGGGCGAGCAGTACTTC.

The chain carries TRBV14 and TRBJ2-5; the D gene is possibly TRBD1 (5 bases). Trimming shortened V by 1 base and J by 5 bases, and 5 bases separated the two germline ends. Germline CDR1 reads SGHDN; CDR2 reads FVKESK. This CDR3 has 12 residues. CDR3 sequence (DNA): TGTGCCAGCAGCCAAGCAGGGGAGACCCAGTACTTC. It yields the protein CASSQAGETQYF.

This clone was detected a few times. The chain joins TRBV10-3 to TRBJ2-7; possible D gene TRBD2, 5 bases. From germline, CDR1 is ENHRY and CDR2 SYGVKD. Trimming shortened V by 3 bases and J by 9 bases, and 12 bases separated the two germline ends. CDR3 size: 12 residues. Here the CDR3 DNA reads TGTGCCATCAGTGACGCGGGTAACCTGCAGTACTTC. This sequence encodes CAISDAGNLQYF.

The chain couples TRBV5-5 to TRBJ2-4; the match to TRBD2 covers 7 bases. The junction had 4 bases not matched to a gene; V was cut back by 0 bases and J by 7 bases. The CDR3 sequence is 14 residues long. Germline CDR1 and CDR2: SGHKS and YYEKEE (reference sequence). The CDR3 DNA reads TGTGCCAGCAGCTTGGGACTAGCCTGGAACATTCAGTACTTC. This gives the protein CASSLGLAWNIQYF.

The rearrangement joins TRBV5-1 to TRBJ2-5, with 9 bases matching TRBD2. The junction had 10 bases not matched to a gene; V was cut back by 2 bases and J by 2 bases. The CDR3 has 17 amino acids. Germline CDR1 SGHRS, CDR2 YFSETQ. CDR3 loop: CASSFSSGGTRQETQYF. CDR3 DNA: TGCGCCAGCAGCTTTAGCAGCGGGGGGACCAGACAAGAGACCCAGTACTTC.

This clone appeared once. Other DNA sequences of this sample code for an identical CDR3. CDR3 residues: CASSRGQLYGYTF. Written as DNA, the CDR3 is TGTGCCAGCAGCCGGGGTCAACTCTATGGCTACACCTTC. This chain links TRBV7-2 with TRBJ1-2, with D hard to call. This CDR3 has 13 amino acids. The germline V gene has CDR1 SGHTA and CDR2 FQGNSA. The V end was cut by 5 bases, the J end by 4 bases, with 11 bases between.

The chain has TRBV30 and TRBJ1-2; D may be TRBD1 (6 bases). Looked up from germline, CDR1 is GTSNPN and CDR2 is SVGIG (reference sequence). Trimming took 3 bases from V and 2 from J, leaving 10 bases between them. The CDR3 totals 13 residues. CDR3 amino acids: CAWRGGQNYGYTF. The CDR3 DNA reads as TGTGCCTGGAGAGGGGGACAAAACTATGGCTACACCTTC.

This clone was picked up a small number of times. V gene TRBV9 combines with J gene TRBJ1-5; 10 nucleotides agree with TRBD1. Germline lookup yields CDR1 SGDLS and CDR2 YYNGEE. There are 15 residues in the CDR3. Trimming removed 2 bases from V and 7 bases from J; junction bases left unmatched: 6. CDR3 sequence (DNA): TGTGCCAGCAGCGTCGACAGGGGGCCGGGACAGCCCCAGCATTTT. Protein: CASSVDRGPGQPQHF.

This clone has a handful of counts. The chain employs TRBV6-5 and TRBJ1-2; no reliable D call. This CDR3 spans 11 amino acids. V was trimmed by 6 bases and J by 5 bases, leaving 7 bases between them. The V gene's germline CDR1 is MNHEY and CDR2 SVGAGI. The CDR3 nucleotides read TGTGCCAGCAGGGGGAGGTATGGCTACACCTTC. Protein: CASRGRYGYTF.

This clone appeared once. J is TRBJ1-2 and V is TRBV5-4; D is perhaps TRBD1 (5 bases). V lost 1 base and J 8 bases, leaving 15 bases between the germline ends. The CDR3 is 14 amino acids. Per germline, CDR1 SGHNT and CDR2 YYREEE (reference sequence). The CDR3 is CASSLLGGGGGYTF. The DNA for the CDR3 is TGTGCCAGCAGCTTGCTGGGGGGAGGAGGAGGCTACACCTTC.

The chain carries TRBV19 and TRBJ1-1; maybe TRBD1 (5 bases). Trimming removed 7 bases at V and 1 base at J, with 19 bases between. Germline V CDR1 and CDR2: LNHDA, SQIVND (reference sequence). The CDR3 has 16 amino acids. The CDR3 DNA sequence: TGTGCCAGTAAGGGACTATTTGGGAAAGGGAACACTGAAGCTTTCTTT. Translating gives CASKGLFGKGNTEAFF. Using reference TRBV19 and TRBJ1-1 for the parts outside the CDR3, the full variable domain is DGGITQSPKYLFRKEGQNVTLSCEQNLNHDAMYWYRQDPGQGLRLIYYSQIVNDFQKGDIAEGYSVSREKKESFPLTVTSAQKNPTAFYLCASKGLFGKGNTEAFFGQGTRLTVV.

Only one count was recorded for this clone. The V call is TRBV18, the J call TRBJ1-5; the match to TRBD1 covers 8 bases. Unmatched junction bases numbered 14, after V lost 3 bases and J lost 4 bases. CDR3 length equals 18 residues. Germline V lookup: CDR1 KGHSH, CDR2 LQKENI. The CDR3 DNA is TGTGCCAGCTCACCGGAGAAAACCGGGACAGGCTCTAATCAGCCCCAGCATTTT. Translating gives CASSPEKTGTGSNQPQHF.

This rearrangement joins TRBV4-3 to TRBJ1-3; 7 bases match TRBD1. This CDR3 spans 16 amino acids. With V trimmed by 4 bases and J by 0 bases, 6 bases remained unmatched. Germline assignment: CDR1 LGHNA and CDR2 YSLEER. The CDR3 is CASSPGGTVSGNTIYF. CDR3 nucleotides: TGCGCCAGCAGCCCTGGCGGGACAGTCTCTGGAAACACCATATATTTT.

Only one count was recorded for this clone. The gene calls are TRBV11-2 and TRBJ2-5, with 7 bases matching TRBD1. The length of the CDR3 is 15 residues. Germline trimming cut 3 bases from V and 4 bases from J; bases unmatched to any gene: 8. Per the germline V gene, CDR1 is SGHAT and CDR2 is FQNNGV. The CDR3 sequence is CASSFDRVGGETQYF. CDR3 sequence (DNA): TGTGCCAGCAGCTTCGACAGGGTGGGCGGAGAGACCCAGTACTTC.

The chain has TRBV24-1 and TRBJ2-3; D not certain. Germline assignment: CDR1 KGHDR and CDR2 SFDVKD. V was shortened by 4 bases and J by 4 bases, with 11 bases between the two germline ends. There are 14 residues in the CDR3. CDR3 sequence (DNA): TGTGCCACCAGTGACAACACAGACCCAGATACGCAGTATTTT. Translating gives CATSDNTDPDTQYF.

The CDR3 DNA reads as TGTGCCAGCAGCCCACCGAACAGGGGGCGTGCCTATGGCTACACCTTC. Translated, it gives CASSPPNRGRAYGYTF. The rearrangement links TRBV5-5 to TRBJ1-2; 9 nucleotides align to TRBD1. Unmatched junction bases numbered 11, after V lost 4 bases and J lost 4 bases. The CDR3 is made up of 16 amino acids. The germline V gene encodes CDR1 SGHKS and CDR2 YYEKEE (reference sequence).

The chain links TRBV6-5 to TRBJ1-3; 10 bases line up with TRBD1. The CDR3 is made up of 15 amino acids. CDR1 MNHEY and CDR2 SVGAGI come from the germline V gene. J gave up 2 bases and V 5 bases, and 3 bases lay outside the gene matches. The CDR3, as DNA: TGTGCCAGCAGTAGCGACAGGGGGCCTGGAAACACCATATATTTT. It yields the protein CASSSDRGPGNTIYF.

The chain combines TRBV11-3 with TRBJ2-1; weak D call: TRBD1 (5 bases). There are 12 residues in the CDR3. V dropped 2 bases and J dropped 6 bases, with 5 bases sitting between them. Germline loops: CDR1 SGHNT, CDR2 YENEEA. CDR3 coding DNA: TGTGCCAGCAGCTTACAGGGCAATGAGCAGTTCTTC. It codes for CASSLQGNEQFF.